Each of the 21 T cell receptor beta chains below was sequenced from the same sample in a study of blood T cells in healthy people across ages. Then a second PCR, running roughly 6 to 12 cycles, was carried out with a sample-barcoded 5' primer and a J-beta primer mix. TCRdb redid the calling of the 5' RACE reads with MiXCR, one entry per CDR3 protein. The profile shows about 1.5 million distinct CDR3 sequences, 42% of them singletons. Specimen: blood. Source of these receptors: a woman aged 18-29 years in good health.

The chain recombines TRBV7-2 with TRBJ2-3; D uncertain. Germline V lookup: CDR1 SGHTA, CDR2 FQGNSA. V was clipped by 3 bases and J by 5 bases, with 15 bases between them. CDR3 size: 15 residues. This CDR3 reads CASSFSSSVGDTQYF. The CDR3 DNA reads as TGTGCCAGCAGCTTTAGTAGTAGTGTCGGAGATACGCAGTATTTT. The complete variable domain, with remaining parts taken from reference TRBV7-2 and TRBJ2-3, reads GAGVSQSPSNKVTEKGKDVELRCDPISGHTALYWYRQSLGQGLEFLIYFQGNSAPDKSGLPSDRFSAERTGGSVSTLTIQRTQQEDSAVYLCASSFSSSVGDTQYFGPGTRLTVL.

The table lists this clonotype with a few counts. The chain couples TRBV4-1 to TRBJ1-1; 9 bases align to TRBD1. CDR3 size: 13 residues. Germline CDR1 MGHRA, CDR2 YSYEKL. With 4 bases clipped from V and 11 bases from J, the junction kept 8 bases outside the gene matches. CDR3 amino acids: CASSLTHRGLAFF. In DNA form, the CDR3 reads TGCGCCAGCAGCCTTACCCACAGGGGGCTTGCTTTCTTT.

The chain uses TRBV18 and TRBJ2-6; 7 bases agree with TRBD2. The CDR3 runs to 16 residues. Germline V lookup: CDR1 KGHSH, CDR2 LQKENI. V gave up 3 bases and J gave up 4 bases; unmatched junction bases: 6. CDR3 sequence reads: CASSPGRERGANVLTF. CDR3 nucleotides: TGTGCCAGCTCACCGGGGCGGGAGCGAGGGGCCAACGTCCTGACTTTC.

The genes are TRBV5-1 and TRBJ2-3; 9 nucleotides line up with TRBD2. Germline CDR1 SGHRS, CDR2 YFSETQ. V was clipped by 7 bases and J by 5 bases; unmatched bases: 17. CDR3 length equals 17 residues. DNA for the CDR3: TGCGCCAGCTCGGGACTAGCAGGTGGGCCATCGGTAGATACGCAGTATTTT. Translating gives CASSGLAGGPSVDTQYF. Supplemented by reference TRBV5-1 and TRBJ2-3, the full variable domain reads KAGVTQTPRYLIKTRGQQVTLSCSPISGHRSVSWYQQTPGQGLQFLFEYFSETQRNKGNFPGRFSGRQFSNSRSEMNVSTLELGDSALYLCASSGLAGGPSVDTQYFGPGTRLTVL.

The rearrangement joins TRBV27 to TRBJ2-5; 13 nucleotides line up with TRBD2. This CDR3 spans 14 amino acids. After removal of 4 bases from V and 10 bases from J, the junction contained 6 bases not matched to a gene. The V gene's germline CDR1 is MNHEY and CDR2 SMNVEV (reference sequence). Here the CDR3 DNA reads TGTGCCAGCAGTTCGGGACTAGCGGGGCACCTCCAGTACTTC. It encodes CASSSGLAGHLQYF.

The J gene is TRBJ2-3, the V gene TRBV13, with a possible D match to TRBD1 (6 bases). The CDR3 consists of 14 residues. V lost 5 bases to trimming and J lost 4 bases, with 13 bases between them. Germline CDR1 PRHDT, CDR2 FYEKMQ (reference sequence). Here the CDR3 reads CASSAGVRADTQYF. CDR3 nucleotides: TGTGCCAGCAGCGCAGGGGTGCGGGCAGATACGCAGTATTTT. Full variable domain (outside the CDR3, taken from reference TRBV13 and TRBJ2-3): AAGVIQSPRHLIKEKRETATLKCYPIPRHDTVYWYQQGPGQDPQFLISFYEKMQSDKGSIPDRFSAQQFSDYHSELNMSSLELGDSALYFCASSAGVRADTQYFGPGTRLTVL.

The chain is built from TRBV13 and TRBJ2-1; tentatively, D is TRBD1 or TRBD2 (5 bases each). Trimming cost V 3 bases and J 13 bases, with 22 bases left between them. Germline CDR1 reads PRHDT; CDR2 reads FYEKMQ (reference sequence). This CDR3 contains 15 residues. The CDR3 here is CASSLPGALGETQFF. As DNA, the CDR3 is TGTGCCAGCAGCTTGCCCGGGGCCCTGGGGGAGACCCAGTTCTTC.

This clonotype was picked up many times. This chain connects TRBV5-4 to TRBJ2-3, with D hard to call. The CDR3 loop spans 15 amino acids. Per the germline V gene, CDR1 is SGHNT and CDR2 is YYREEE (reference sequence). Trimming removed 4 bases at V and 5 bases at J, with 17 bases between. The CDR3 DNA is TGTGCCAGCAGCGCCACCGGTAGGCAAGTAGATACGCAGTATTTT. Translation gives CASSATGRQVDTQYF.

Regarding this clonotype: At one end the junction does not follow the germline gene, possibly because of a read error. The chain is built from TRBV5-1 and TRBJ2-1, with a possible D match to TRBD2 (6 bases). Germline V lookup: CDR1 SGHRS, CDR2 YFSETQ. The CDR3 runs 17 residues. The CDR3 DNA reads TGCGCCAGCAGCTTGCGCCGTTCGTCCGAGGACTACAATGAACAGTTCTTC. It is translated as CASSLRRSSEDYNEQFF. The whole variable domain, remainder taken from reference TRBV5-1 and TRBJ2-1, is KAGVTQTPRYLIKTRGQQVTLSCSPISGHRSVSWYQQTPGQGLQFLFEYFSETQRNKGNFPGRFSGRQFSNSRSEMNVSTLELGDSALYLCASSLRRSSEDYNEQFFGPGTRLTVL.

The chain combines TRBV20-1 with TRBJ1-1; unclear D gene. V lost 6 bases to trimming and J lost 2 bases, with 16 bases between them. Per germline, CDR1 DFQATT and CDR2 SNEGSKA (reference sequence). The CDR3 runs to 14 residues. CDR3 amino acids: CSALTPPINTEAFF. In nucleotides, the CDR3 is TGCAGTGCCCTGACCCCACCTATTAACACTGAAGCTTTCTTT.

A few counts support this clonotype. The chain is built from TRBV6-2 or TRBV6-3 and TRBJ1-6; D gene uncertain. Germline-derived CDR1 and CDR2 are MNHEY and SVGEGT. The V end lost 7 bases, the J end lost 7 bases, and 11 bases lay between the germline ends. CDR3 length: 13 residues. The DNA of the CDR3 is TGTGCCAGCACCGACGCCGCGAATTCACCCCTCCACTTT. Its protein is CASTDAANSPLHF.

This clonotype was seen only a few times. This rearrangement joins TRBV27 to TRBJ2-7; D is possibly TRBD1 or TRBD2 (5 bases each). The CDR3 has 13 amino acids. V dropped 1 base and J dropped 5 bases, with 9 bases sitting between them. CDR1 is MNHEY and CDR2 is SMNVEV in the germline V gene (reference sequence). The CDR3 DNA is TGTGCCAGCAGTTTATTGGGGGTTCACGAGCAGTACTTC. It encodes CASSLLGVHEQYF.

The V call is TRBV27, the J call TRBJ2-7; 10 nucleotides agree with TRBD1. With V trimmed by 9 bases and J by 3 bases, 5 bases remained unmatched. CDR1 and CDR2 from the germline V gene are MNHEY and SMNVEV (reference sequence). The CDR3 loop spans 13 amino acids. The CDR3 DNA reads TGTGCCAGTGCGGGACAGGGGTACTACGAGCAGTACTTC. It translates to CASAGQGYYEQYF.

This sequence joins TRBV5-4 and TRBJ1-2; 7 bases fit TRBD1. Germline assignment: CDR1 SGHNT and CDR2 YYREEE (reference sequence). This CDR3 spans 12 amino acids. V lost 4 bases to trimming and J lost 8 bases; unmatched junction nucleotides: 5. CDR3 nucleotide sequence: TGTGCCAGCAGCACGGACAGGTACGGCTACACCTTC. This encodes CASSTDRYGYTF.

To note about this clonotype: The junction shows a germline mismatch at one end, possibly a read error. The CDR3 region has the DNA TGTGCCCGCAGAGGTAGCTCTACAGCCTACGAGCAGTACTTC. Amino acids: CARRGSSTAYEQYF. This chain uses TRBV12-3 or TRBV12-4 with TRBJ2-7; unclear D gene. The length of the CDR3 is 14 residues.

The chain uses TRBV7-2 and TRBJ1-2; possibly TRBD1 for D (5 bases). Trimming left V 5 bases short and J 1 base short, with 20 bases between. Per germline, CDR1 SGHTA and CDR2 FQGNSA. The length of the CDR3 is 17 residues. The CDR3 coding sequence is TGTGCCAGCAGCAGCTTTATAAGGACACGGATTAACTATGGCTACACCTTC. It is translated as CASSSFIRTRINYGYTF.

This clonotype was observed a handful of times. The chain links TRBV4-2 to TRBJ2-1; D remains ambiguous. The CDR3 is 12 amino acids. Per germline, CDR1 LGHNA and CDR2 YNFKEQ. Trimming took 4 bases from V and 6 from J, leaving 7 bases between them. The CDR3 DNA sequence: TGTGCCAGCAGCCGCCACGGCAATGAGCAGTTCTTC. Translating gives CASSRHGNEQFF.

This chain connects TRBV21-1 to TRBJ1-5. TRBV21-1 is described as a pseudogene. This CDR3 is 10 amino acids long. This CDR3 reads CASNGQPQHF. The CDR3 nucleotides are TGTGCCAGCAACGGCCAGCCCCAGCATTTT.

V gene TRBV15 combines with J gene TRBJ2-7; D unclear. V was shortened by 2 bases and J by 1 base, with 6 bases between the two germline ends. CDR3 length equals 13 residues. Germline V CDR1 and CDR2: LNHNV, YYDKDF (reference sequence). The CDR3, as DNA: TGTGCCACCAGCAGATATAAATCCTACGAGCAGTACTTC. It codes for CATSRYKSYEQYF.

This chain joins TRBV6-6 and TRBJ2-1, with 12 bases lining up with TRBD2. The J call is uncertain, as TRBJ2-7 better fits the DNA end. Germline V gene lookup returns CDR1 MNHNY and CDR2 SVGAGI (reference sequence). CDR3 length: 16 residues. In nucleotides, the CDR3 is TGTGCCAGCAGCAAACTAGCGGGAGGTTCCTACAATGAGCAGTACTTC. Its translation is CASSKLAGGSYNEQYF.

V gene TRBV29-1 combines with J gene TRBJ2-2; unclear D gene. The CDR3 is 10 residues long. Between the trimmed V and J ends, which lost 7 bases and 7 bases, there was a span of 7 bases. Germline assignment: CDR1 SQVTM and CDR2 ANQGSEA. CDR3 coding DNA: TGCAGCGCACGAATCGGGGAGCTGTTTTTT. Translation gives CSARIGELFF.